Reported below is one T cell receptor (beta chain). The source of the sample is a study of OX40 agonist ivuxolimab in advanced cancers. J lost 4 bases, V lost 2 bases, and 5 bases had no gene match. The CDR3 length is 16 residues. CDR1 and CDR2 (germline): SGHNT, YYREEE (reference sequence). Sequencing used immunoSEQ multiplex PCR; TCRdb keeps in-frame clones, though not all of them. This table holds 16,000 or so clones, 75% to 90% found once. The chain links TRBV5-4 to TRBJ2-2; 10 bases align to TRBD2. The sequencing here drew on CD4+ or CD8+ T cells sorted from blood, taken in a trial of the OX40 agonist ivuxolimab. The clonotype comes from an adult with an advanced solid tumor such as melanoma, head and neck, liver or kidney cancer. CDR3 nucleotide sequence: TGTGCCAGCAGCTTATCAGCGGGAGGGGGCACCGGGGAGCTGTTTTTT. This sequence encodes CASSLSAGGGTGELFF.